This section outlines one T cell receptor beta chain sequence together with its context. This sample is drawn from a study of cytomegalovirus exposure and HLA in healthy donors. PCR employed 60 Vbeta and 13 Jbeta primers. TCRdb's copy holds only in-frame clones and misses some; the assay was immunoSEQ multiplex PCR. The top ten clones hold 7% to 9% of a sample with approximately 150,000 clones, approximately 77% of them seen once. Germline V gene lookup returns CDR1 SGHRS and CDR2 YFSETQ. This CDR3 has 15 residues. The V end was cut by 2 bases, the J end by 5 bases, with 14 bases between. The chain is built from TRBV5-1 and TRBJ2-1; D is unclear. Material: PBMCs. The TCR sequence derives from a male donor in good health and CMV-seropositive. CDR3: CASSFSDRKDNEQFF. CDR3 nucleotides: TGCGCCAGCAGCTTCAGCGATAGGAAAGACAATGAGCAGTTCTTC. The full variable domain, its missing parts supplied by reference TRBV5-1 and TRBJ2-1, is KAGVTQTPRYLIKTRGQQVTLSCSPISGHRSVSWYQQTPGQGLQFLFEYFSETQRNKGNFPGRFSGRQFSNSRSEMNVSTLELGDSALYLCASSFSDRKDNEQFFGPGTRLTVL.